This entry lists 5 T cell receptor beta chains sequenced from one sample in a study of CD8 T cells in ankylosing spondylitis. TCRdb itself ran the 5' RACE reads through MiXCR, one entry per CDR3 protein. Here the sample spans a few hundred thousand distinct CDR3 sequences, 15% to 20% being singletons. The specimen sequenced was blood, either unsorted or a sorted T cell fraction (not recorded which). The source is a male donor with ankylosing spondylitis or in good health (not recorded which).

The chain has TRBV28 and TRBJ2-4; no firm D call. V was pared by 6 bases and J by 0 bases, with 18 bases between. The CDR3 is 17 amino acids. From germline, CDR1 is MDHEN and CDR2 SYDVKM. The CDR3 DNA is TGTGCCAGCAGCGCCCGGACCCCCCAGATAGCCAAAAACATTCAGTACTTC. Protein: CASSARTPQIAKNIQYF.

The CDR3 sequence: CASSPQGTGELFF. The CDR3 DNA sequence: TGTGCCAGCAGTCCTCAGGGGACCGGGGAGCTGTTTTTT. The chain couples TRBV12-3 or TRBV12-4 to TRBJ2-2, with D perhaps matching TRBD1 (6 bases). The V end was cut by 5 bases, the J end by 5 bases, with 9 bases between. The CDR3 totals 13 residues.

This sequence joins TRBV15 and TRBJ2-3; 12 bases match TRBD2. The V segment lost 5 bases and the J segment 4 bases; nucleotides outside the gene matches: 7. Germline V gene sequence: CDR1 LNHNV, CDR2 YYDKDF (reference sequence). CDR3 length equals 16 residues. The CDR3 spells CATSDWTSGNPDTQYF. The CDR3 DNA is TGTGCCACCAGCGACTGGACTAGCGGGAACCCAGATACGCAGTATTTT.

The chain has TRBV12-3 or TRBV12-4 and TRBJ2-2; 13 positions agree with TRBD2. V shed 5 bases and J 5 bases; nucleotides not matched to a gene: 5. CDR3 length equals 16 residues. The chain's CDR3 is CASSRRGLAGTGELFF. CDR3 DNA sequence: TGTGCCAGCAGTCGCAGGGGACTAGCGGGAACCGGGGAGCTGTTTTTT.

The J gene is TRBJ2-3, the V gene TRBV2, with 8 bases matching TRBD2. The CDR3 is made up of 18 amino acids. After removal of 7 bases from V and 2 bases from J, the junction contained 17 bases not matched to a gene. CDR1 is SNHLY and CDR2 is FYNNEI in the germline V gene. The CDR3 sequence is CASTGETGGPAVTDTQYF. The CDR3 DNA is TGTGCCAGCACTGGGGAGACGGGAGGGCCGGCTGTCACAGATACGCAGTATTTT.